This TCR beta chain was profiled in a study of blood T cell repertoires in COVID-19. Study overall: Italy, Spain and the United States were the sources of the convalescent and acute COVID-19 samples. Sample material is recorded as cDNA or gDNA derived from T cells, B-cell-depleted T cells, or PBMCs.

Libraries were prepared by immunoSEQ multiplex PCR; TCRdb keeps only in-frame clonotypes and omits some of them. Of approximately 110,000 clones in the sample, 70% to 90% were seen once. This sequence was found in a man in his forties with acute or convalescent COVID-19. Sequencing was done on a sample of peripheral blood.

The CDR3 loop is CASSLDSTGYEQFF. In DNA form, the CDR3 reads TGCGCCAGCAGCTTGGATAGTACAGGCTATGAGCAGTTCTTC. The chain employs TRBV5-1 and TRBJ2-1; D is perhaps TRBD1 (5 bases). V lost 0 bases and J 8 bases, leaving 12 bases between the germline ends. Germline lookup yields CDR1 SGHRS and CDR2 YFSETQ. This CDR3 comprises 14 residues.